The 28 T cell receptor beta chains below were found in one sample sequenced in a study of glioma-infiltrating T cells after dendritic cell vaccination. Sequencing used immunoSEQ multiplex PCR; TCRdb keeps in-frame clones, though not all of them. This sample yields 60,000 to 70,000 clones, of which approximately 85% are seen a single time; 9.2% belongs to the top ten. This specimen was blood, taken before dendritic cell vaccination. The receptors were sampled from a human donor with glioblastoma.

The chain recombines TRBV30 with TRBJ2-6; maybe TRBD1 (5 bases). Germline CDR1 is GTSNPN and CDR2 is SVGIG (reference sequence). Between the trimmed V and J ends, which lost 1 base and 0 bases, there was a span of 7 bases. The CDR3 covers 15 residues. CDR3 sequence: CAWSGDSSGANVLTF. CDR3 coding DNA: TGTGCCTGGAGTGGAGACAGCTCTGGGGCCAACGTCCTGACTTTC.

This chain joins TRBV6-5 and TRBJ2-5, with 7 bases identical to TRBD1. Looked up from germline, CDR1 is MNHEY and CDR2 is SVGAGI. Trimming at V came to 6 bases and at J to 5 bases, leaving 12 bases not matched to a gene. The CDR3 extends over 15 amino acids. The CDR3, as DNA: TGTGCCAGCAGACCGACGACAGGGCCCAGGGAGACCCAGTACTTC. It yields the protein CASRPTTGPRETQYF.

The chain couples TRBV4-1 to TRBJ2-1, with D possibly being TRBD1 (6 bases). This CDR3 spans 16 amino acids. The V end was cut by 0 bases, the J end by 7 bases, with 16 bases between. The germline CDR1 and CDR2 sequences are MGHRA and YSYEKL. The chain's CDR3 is CASSQDPRGYPNEQFF. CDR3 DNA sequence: TGCGCCAGCAGCCAAGATCCGAGGGGGTACCCGAATGAGCAGTTCTTC.

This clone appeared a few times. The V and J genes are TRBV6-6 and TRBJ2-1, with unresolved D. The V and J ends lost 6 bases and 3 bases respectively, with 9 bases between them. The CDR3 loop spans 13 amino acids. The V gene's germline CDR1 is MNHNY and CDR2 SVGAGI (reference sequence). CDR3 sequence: CASSPRFYNEQFF. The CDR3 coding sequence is TGTGCCAGCAGCCCCAGGTTCTACAATGAGCAGTTCTTC.

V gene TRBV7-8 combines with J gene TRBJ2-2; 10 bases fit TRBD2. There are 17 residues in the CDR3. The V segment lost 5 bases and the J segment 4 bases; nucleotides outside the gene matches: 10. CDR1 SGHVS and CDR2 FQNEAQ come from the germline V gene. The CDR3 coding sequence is TGTGCCAGCAGCCCTAATAAAGCGGGGGGGAGCACCGGGGAGCTGTTTTTT. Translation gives CASSPNKAGGSTGELFF.

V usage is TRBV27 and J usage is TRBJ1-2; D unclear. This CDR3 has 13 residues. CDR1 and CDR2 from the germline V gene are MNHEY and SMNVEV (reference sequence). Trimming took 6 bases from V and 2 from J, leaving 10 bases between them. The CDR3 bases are TGTGCCAGCAGACCCGACATAAACTATGGCTACACCTTC. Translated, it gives CASRPDINYGYTF.

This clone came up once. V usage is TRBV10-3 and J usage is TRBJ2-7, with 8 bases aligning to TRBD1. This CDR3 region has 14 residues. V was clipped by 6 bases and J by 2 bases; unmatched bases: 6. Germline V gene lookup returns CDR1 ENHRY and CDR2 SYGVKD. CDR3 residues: CAIRPETGAYEQYF. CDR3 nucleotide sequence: TGTGCCATCAGGCCCGAGACAGGGGCCTACGAGCAGTACTTC.

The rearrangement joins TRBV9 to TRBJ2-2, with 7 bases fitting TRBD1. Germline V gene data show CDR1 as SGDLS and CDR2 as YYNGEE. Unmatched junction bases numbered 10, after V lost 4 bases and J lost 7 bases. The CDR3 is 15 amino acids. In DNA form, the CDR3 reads TGTGCCAGCAGCTCAGGGGGTGGTTACAGCGGGGAGCTGTTTTTT. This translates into CASSSGGGYSGELFF.

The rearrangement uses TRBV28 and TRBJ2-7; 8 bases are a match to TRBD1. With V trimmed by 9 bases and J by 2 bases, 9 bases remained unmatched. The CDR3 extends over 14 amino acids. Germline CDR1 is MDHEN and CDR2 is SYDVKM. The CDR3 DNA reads TGTGCCAGTTGGATGGGACAGGCGGCCTACGAGCAGTACTTC. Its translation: CASWMGQAAYEQYF.

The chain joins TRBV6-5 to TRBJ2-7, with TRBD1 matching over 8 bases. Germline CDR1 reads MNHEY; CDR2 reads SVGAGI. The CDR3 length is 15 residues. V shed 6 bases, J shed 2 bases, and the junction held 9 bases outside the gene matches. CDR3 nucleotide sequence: TGTGCCAGCAGCCCCACAGGGGGACGAACCTACGAGCAGTACTTC. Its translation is CASSPTGGRTYEQYF.

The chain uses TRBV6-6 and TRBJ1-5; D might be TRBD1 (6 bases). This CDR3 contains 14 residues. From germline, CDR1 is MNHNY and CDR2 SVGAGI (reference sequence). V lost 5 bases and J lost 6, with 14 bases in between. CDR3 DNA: TGTGCCAGCAGTCCCGGGGGGGGCTCTCAGCCCCAGCATTTT. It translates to CASSPGGGSQPQHF.

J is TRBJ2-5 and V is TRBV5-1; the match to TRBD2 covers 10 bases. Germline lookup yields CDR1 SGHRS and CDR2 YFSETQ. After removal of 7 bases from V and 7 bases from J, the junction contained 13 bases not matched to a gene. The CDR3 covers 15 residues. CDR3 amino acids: CASLPSGGLLGTQYF. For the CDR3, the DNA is TGCGCCAGCTTACCTAGCGGGGGCCTTCTTGGGACCCAGTACTTC. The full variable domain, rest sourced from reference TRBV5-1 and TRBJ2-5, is KAGVTQTPRYLIKTRGQQVTLSCSPISGHRSVSWYQQTPGQGLQFLFEYFSETQRNKGNFPGRFSGRQFSNSRSEMNVSTLELGDSALYLCASLPSGGLLGTQYFGPGTRLLVL.

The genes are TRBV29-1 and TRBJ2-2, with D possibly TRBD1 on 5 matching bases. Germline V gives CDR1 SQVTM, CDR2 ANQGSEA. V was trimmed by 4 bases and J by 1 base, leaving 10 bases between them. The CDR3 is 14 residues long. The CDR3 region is CSVVLGLNTGELFF. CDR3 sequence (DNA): TGCAGCGTTGTTTTGGGGCTGAACACCGGGGAGCTGTTTTTT.

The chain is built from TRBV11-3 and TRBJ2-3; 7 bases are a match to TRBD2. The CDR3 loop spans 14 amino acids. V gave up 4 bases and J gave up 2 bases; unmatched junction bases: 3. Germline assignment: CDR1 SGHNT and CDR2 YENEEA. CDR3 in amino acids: CASSSGTNTDTQYF. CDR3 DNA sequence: TGTGCCAGCAGCTCCGGGACTAACACAGATACGCAGTATTTT.

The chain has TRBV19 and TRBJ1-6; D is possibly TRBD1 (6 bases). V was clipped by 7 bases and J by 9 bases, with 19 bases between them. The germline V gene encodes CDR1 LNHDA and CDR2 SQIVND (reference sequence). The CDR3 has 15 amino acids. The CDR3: CASTETGKGGSPLHF. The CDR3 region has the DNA TGTGCCAGTACCGAGACAGGAAAAGGCGGTTCACCCCTCCACTTT. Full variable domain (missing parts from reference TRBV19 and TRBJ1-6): DGGITQSPKYLFRKEGQNVTLSCEQNLNHDAMYWYRQDPGQGLRLIYYSQIVNDFQKGDIAEGYSVSREKKESFPLTVTSAQKNPTAFYLCASTETGKGGSPLHFGNGTRLTVT.

The chain's CDR3 is CASSESRGPSQPQHF. In DNA, the CDR3 is TGTGCCAGCAGCGAAAGCAGGGGGCCCAGTCAGCCCCAGCATTTT. The chain uses TRBV2 and TRBJ1-5, with 8 bases identical to TRBD1. Germline V gene lookup returns CDR1 SNHLY and CDR2 FYNNEI. CDR3 length equals 15 residues. The ends lost 6 bases at V and 6 bases at J; junction bases unmatched: 10.

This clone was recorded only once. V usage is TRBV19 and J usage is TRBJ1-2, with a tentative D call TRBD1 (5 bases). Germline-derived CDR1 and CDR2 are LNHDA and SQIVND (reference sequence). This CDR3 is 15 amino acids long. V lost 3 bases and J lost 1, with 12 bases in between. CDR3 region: CASSIRLDSNYGYTF. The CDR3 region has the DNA TGTGCCAGTAGTATTCGCCTAGACAGTAACTATGGCTACACCTTC.

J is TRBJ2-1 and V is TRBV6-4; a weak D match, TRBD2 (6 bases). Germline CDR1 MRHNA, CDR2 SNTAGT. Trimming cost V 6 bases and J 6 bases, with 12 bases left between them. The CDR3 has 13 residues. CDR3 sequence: CASSREDTNEQFF. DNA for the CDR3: TGTGCCAGCAGCAGGGAGGACACCAATGAGCAGTTCTTC.

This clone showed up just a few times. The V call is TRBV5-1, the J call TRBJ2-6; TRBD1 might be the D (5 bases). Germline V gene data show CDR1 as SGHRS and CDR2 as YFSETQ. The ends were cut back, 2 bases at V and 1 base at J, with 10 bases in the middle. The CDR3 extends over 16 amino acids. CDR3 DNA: TGCGCCAGCAGCTTTGTGACAGCTTCTGGGGCCAACGTCCTGACTTTC. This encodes CASSFVTASGANVLTF. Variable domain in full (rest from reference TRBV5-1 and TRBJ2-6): KAGVTQTPRYLIKTRGQQVTLSCSPISGHRSVSWYQQTPGQGLQFLFEYFSETQRNKGNFPGRFSGRQFSNSRSEMNVSTLELGDSALYLCASSFVTASGANVLTFGAGSRLTVL.

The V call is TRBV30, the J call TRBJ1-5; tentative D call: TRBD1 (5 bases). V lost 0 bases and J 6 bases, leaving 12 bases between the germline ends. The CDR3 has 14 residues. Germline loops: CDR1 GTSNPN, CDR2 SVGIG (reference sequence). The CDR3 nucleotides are TGTGCCTGGAGTGTAGGAGGGACCACTCAGCCCCAGCATTTT. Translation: CAWSVGGTTQPQHF.

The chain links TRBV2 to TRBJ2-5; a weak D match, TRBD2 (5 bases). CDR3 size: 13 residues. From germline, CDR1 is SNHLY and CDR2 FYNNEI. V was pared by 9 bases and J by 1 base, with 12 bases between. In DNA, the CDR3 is TGTGCCAGTCTCGGGGTAGGCCAAGAGACCCAGTACTTC. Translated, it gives CASLGVGQETQYF.

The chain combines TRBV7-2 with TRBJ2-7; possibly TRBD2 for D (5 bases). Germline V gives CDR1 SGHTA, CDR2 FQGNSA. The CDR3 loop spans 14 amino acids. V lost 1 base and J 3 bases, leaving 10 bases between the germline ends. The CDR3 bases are TGTGCCAGCAGCTTAGGGAGGAGCGGCTACGAGCAGTACTTC. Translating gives CASSLGRSGYEQYF.

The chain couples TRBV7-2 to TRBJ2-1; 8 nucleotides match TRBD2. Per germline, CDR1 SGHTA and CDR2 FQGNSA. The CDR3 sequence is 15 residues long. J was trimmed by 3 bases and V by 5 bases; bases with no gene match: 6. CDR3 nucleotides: TGTGCCAGCAGCCTGCCGGGACTAGGCTACAATGAGCAGTTCTTC. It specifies CASSLPGLGYNEQFF.

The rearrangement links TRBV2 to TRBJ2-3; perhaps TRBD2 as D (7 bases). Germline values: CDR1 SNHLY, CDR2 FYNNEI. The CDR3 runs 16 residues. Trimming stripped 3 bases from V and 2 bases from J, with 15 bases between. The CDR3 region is CASSDSGRGPTDTQYF. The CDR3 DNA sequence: TGTGCCAGCAGTGACAGTGGGCGGGGGCCCACAGATACGCAGTATTTT. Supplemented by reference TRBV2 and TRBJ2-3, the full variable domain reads EPEVTQTPSHQVTQMGQEVILRCVPISNHLYFYWYRQILGQKVEFLVSFYNNEISEKSEIFDDQFSVERPDGSNFTLKIRSTKLEDSAMYFCASSDSGRGPTDTQYFGPGTRLTVL.

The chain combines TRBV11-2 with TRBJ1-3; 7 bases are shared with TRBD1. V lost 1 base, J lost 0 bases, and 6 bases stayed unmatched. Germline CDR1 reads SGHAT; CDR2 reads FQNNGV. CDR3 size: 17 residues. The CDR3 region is CASSLAPGGFSGNTIYF. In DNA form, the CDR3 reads TGTGCCAGCAGCTTAGCACCAGGGGGGTTCTCTGGAAACACCATATATTTT.

In DNA form, the CDR3 reads TGTGCCAGCTCACTAGGGGGGGTTGCCCAGCCCCAGCATTTT. Translated: CASSLGGVAQPQHF. V is TRBV18 and J is TRBJ1-5; a weak D match, TRBD1 (6 bases). Germline-derived CDR1 and CDR2 are KGHSH and LQKENI. This CDR3 contains 14 residues. Trimming shortened V by 4 bases and J by 7 bases, and 14 bases separated the two germline ends.

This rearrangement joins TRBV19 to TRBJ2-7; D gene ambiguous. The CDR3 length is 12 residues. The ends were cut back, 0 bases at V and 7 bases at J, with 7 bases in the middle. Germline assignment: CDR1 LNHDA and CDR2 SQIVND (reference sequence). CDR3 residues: CASSIERGEQYF. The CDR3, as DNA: TGTGCCAGTAGTATAGAAAGAGGTGAGCAGTACTTC.

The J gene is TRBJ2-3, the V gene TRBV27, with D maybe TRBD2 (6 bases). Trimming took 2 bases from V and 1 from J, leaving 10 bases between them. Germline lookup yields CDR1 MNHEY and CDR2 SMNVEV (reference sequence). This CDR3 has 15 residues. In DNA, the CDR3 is TGTGCCAGCAGTTTAGGAGGGCGCGGCACAGATACGCAGTATTTT. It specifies CASSLGGRGTDTQYF.